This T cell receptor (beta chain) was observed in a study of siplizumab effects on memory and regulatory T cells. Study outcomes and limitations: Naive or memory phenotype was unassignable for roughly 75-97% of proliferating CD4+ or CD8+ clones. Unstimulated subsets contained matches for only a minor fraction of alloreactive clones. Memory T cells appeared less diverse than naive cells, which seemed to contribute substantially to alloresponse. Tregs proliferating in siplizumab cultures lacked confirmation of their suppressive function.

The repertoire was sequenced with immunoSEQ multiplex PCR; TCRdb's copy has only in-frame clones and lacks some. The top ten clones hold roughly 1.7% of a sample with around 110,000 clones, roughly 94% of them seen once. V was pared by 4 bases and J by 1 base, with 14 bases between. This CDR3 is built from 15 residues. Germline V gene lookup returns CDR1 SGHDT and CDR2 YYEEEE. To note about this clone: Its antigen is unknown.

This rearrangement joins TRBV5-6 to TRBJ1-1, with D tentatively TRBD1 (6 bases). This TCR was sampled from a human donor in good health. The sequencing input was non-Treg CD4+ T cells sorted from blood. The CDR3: CASSLFGGQNTEAFF. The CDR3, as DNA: TGTGCCAGCAGCCTGTTCGGGGGGCAGAACACTGAAGCTTTCTTT.